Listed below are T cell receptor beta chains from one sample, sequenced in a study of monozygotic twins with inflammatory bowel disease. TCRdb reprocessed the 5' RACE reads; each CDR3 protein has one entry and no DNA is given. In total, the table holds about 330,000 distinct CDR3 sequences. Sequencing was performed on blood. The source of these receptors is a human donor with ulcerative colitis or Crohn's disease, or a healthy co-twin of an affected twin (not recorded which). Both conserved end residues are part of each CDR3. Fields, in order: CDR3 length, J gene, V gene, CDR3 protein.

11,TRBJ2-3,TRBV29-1,CSVASGDTQYF
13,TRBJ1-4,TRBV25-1,CASRGGTNEKLFF
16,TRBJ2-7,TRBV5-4,CASSFGLLADSYEQYF
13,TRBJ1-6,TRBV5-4,CASSLKQDSPLHF
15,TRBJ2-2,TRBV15,CATSRDRYTTGELFF
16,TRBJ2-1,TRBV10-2,CASSDPRRGSYNEQFF
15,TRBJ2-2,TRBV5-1,CASHPSRGDTGELFF
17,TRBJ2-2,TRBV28,CASSPPRGLAVTGELFF
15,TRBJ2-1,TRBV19,CASSIMGSSYNEQFF
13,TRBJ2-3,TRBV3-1,CASSQTSGSGQYF
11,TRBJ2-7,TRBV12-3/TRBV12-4,CASSLSVEQYF
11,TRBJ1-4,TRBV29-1,CSVGFGEKLFF
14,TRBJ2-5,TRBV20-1,CSAGRGGAQETQYF
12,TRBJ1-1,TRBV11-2,CASSFAATEAFF
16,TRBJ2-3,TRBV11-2,CASSLDRGGGTDTQYF
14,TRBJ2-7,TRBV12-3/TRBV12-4,CASLKGLAGYEQYF
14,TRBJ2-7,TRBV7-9,CASSPRGVSYEQYF
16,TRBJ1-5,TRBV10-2,CASSENPGNSNQPQHF
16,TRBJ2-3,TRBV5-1,CASSLGLAGNTDTQYF
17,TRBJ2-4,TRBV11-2,CASSLDGGHLAKNIQYF
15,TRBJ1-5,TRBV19,CASNLRDLSNQPQHF
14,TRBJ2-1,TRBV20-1,CSARDVAGRNEQFF
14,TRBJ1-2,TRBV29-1,CSVPNSGKDYGYTF
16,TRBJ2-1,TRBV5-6,CASSSLPRASYNEQFF
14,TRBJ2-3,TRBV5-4,CASSSGLAGMTQYF
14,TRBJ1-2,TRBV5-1,CASSLFGADYGYTF